The 21 T cell receptor beta chains below come from one sample, sequenced in a study of blood T cells in healthy people across ages. Next came a second PCR, run for roughly 7 to 12 cycles, which used a sample-barcoded 5' primer along with a J-beta primer mix. One entry per CDR3 protein, called by TCRdb with MiXCR from the 5' RACE reads. There are 550,000 to 600,000 distinct CDR3 sequences in the sample; roughly 48% occur only once, and 20% to 25% lies in the top ten. Sequencing input: blood. These receptors all stem from a man older than 75 in good health.

In this sample, this clonotype turned up once. This chain connects TRBV28 to TRBJ2-4; TRBD2 agrees at 7 bases. The DNA end lines up better with TRBJ2-7; the J call may be wrong. Germline CDR1 reads MDHEN; CDR2 reads SYDVKM. The CDR3 consists of 15 residues. The CDR3 loop is CASILGGGGRHEQYF. CDR3 bases: TGTGCCAGCATCTTGGGTGGGGGGGGACGCCACGAGCAGTACTTC.

The chain joins TRBV5-1 to TRBJ2-7; D not certain. The CDR3 extends over 15 amino acids. Trimming left V 1 base short and J 0 bases short, with 11 bases between. The germline CDR1 and CDR2 sequences are SGHRS and YFSETQ. This chain's CDR3 is CASSLYLSSSYEQYF. As DNA, the CDR3 is TGCGCCAGCAGCTTGTACCTATCCAGCTCCTACGAGCAGTACTTC.

CDR3: CASSLGQGKYF. CDR3 sequence (DNA): TGTGCCAGCAGTCTCGGACAGGGGAAGTACTTC. The gene calls are TRBV12-3 or TRBV12-4 and TRBJ2-5; 9 bases align to TRBD1. The V gene end was trimmed by 5 bases and the J gene end by 12 bases; junction bases not matched to a gene: 4. The CDR3 totals 11 residues.

This chain links TRBV10-3 with TRBJ2-3; 7 bases line up with TRBD2. Trimming took 4 bases from V and 5 from J; bases not matched to a gene: 15. The CDR3 runs 17 residues. The V gene's germline CDR1 is ENHRY and CDR2 SYGVKD. The CDR3 is CAISGLRGGGSEDTQYF. The DNA of the CDR3 is TGTGCCATCAGTGGTTTGCGGGGCGGGGGTTCGGAAGATACGCAGTATTTT.

V usage is TRBV24-1 and J usage is TRBJ2-1; 11 bases fit TRBD2. This CDR3 is 17 amino acids long. Trimming removed 3 bases from V and 5 bases from J; junction bases left unmatched: 8. From germline, CDR1 is KGHDR and CDR2 SFDVKD. In DNA, the CDR3 is TGTGCCACCAGTGATAATAGCGGGGGGGCCGCCCACAATGAGCAGTTCTTC. Amino acid sequence: CATSDNSGGAAHNEQFF.

This clonotype was detected only once. The chain carries TRBV9 and TRBJ2-2, with D hard to call. Germline values: CDR1 SGDLS, CDR2 YYNGEE. V lost 3 bases and J 5 bases, leaving 8 bases between the germline ends. The CDR3 runs to 13 residues. CDR3 sequence (DNA): TGTGCCAGCAGCGGAGTTATGACCGGGGAGCTGTTTTTT. It yields the protein CASSGVMTGELFF.

Ten or more counts support this clonotype. The chain has TRBV6-6 and TRBJ2-5, with 7 positions matching TRBD1. CDR3 length equals 16 residues. Germline values: CDR1 MNHNY, CDR2 SVGAGI (reference sequence). With V trimmed by 0 bases and J by 5 bases, 9 bases remained unmatched. Written as DNA, the CDR3 is TGTGCCAGCAGTTACTCGAAGGGGGCGCGTGGCGAGACCCAGTACTTC. This translates into CASSYSKGARGETQYF.

On this clonotype itself: A much larger clone lies one base from this, so it may be a read error. The rearrangement joins TRBV7-9 to TRBJ2-1; 8 positions agree with TRBD1. The CDR3 has 16 amino acids. J lost 10 bases, V lost 5 bases, and 16 bases had no gene match. Germline CDR1 and CDR2: SEHNR and FQNEAQ (reference sequence). The DNA for the CDR3 is TGTGCCAGCAGCGCTCCGGGGACAGGTTTTCCCTACGAGCAGTTCTTC. This gives the protein CASSAPGTGFPYEQFF.

The chain is built from TRBV12-3 or TRBV12-4 and TRBJ1-5, with D possibly matching TRBD1 (5 bases). The CDR3 extends over 15 amino acids. Trimming took off 6 bases at V and 9 bases at J, with 21 bases between the two ends. The CDR3 loop reads CASSPRGRPQGPQHF. The CDR3 bases are TGTGCCAGCAGCCCTAGGGGACGCCCTCAAGGGCCCCAGCATTTT.

This clonotype was counted ten times or more. This chain links TRBV6-5 with TRBJ1-1; weak D call: TRBD1 (5 bases). The germline CDR1 and CDR2 sequences are MNHEY and SVGAGI. CDR3 length: 14 residues. With 6 bases removed from V and 0 bases from J, the gap between germline ends came to 11 bases. Here the CDR3 reads CASRPDRLNTEAFF. DNA of the CDR3: TGTGCCAGCAGACCCGACAGACTGAACACTGAAGCTTTCTTT.

V and J are TRBV20-1 and TRBJ1-2; TRBD1 matches at 7 bases. This CDR3 region has 12 residues. The germline gives CDR1 DFQATT, CDR2 SNEGSKA (reference sequence). J was trimmed by 0 bases and V by 6 bases; bases with no gene match: 1. The CDR3 here is CSAGTANYGYTF. In DNA, the CDR3 is TGCAGTGCCGGGACAGCTAACTATGGCTACACCTTC.

The genes are TRBV14 and TRBJ2-1; D might be TRBD1 (6 bases). CDR3 length: 16 amino acids. Trimming removed 1 base at V and 0 bases at J, with 10 bases between. Germline lookup yields CDR1 SGHDN and CDR2 FVKESK. For the CDR3, the DNA is TGTGCCAGCAGCCAAGGTCAGGGGCCCTCCTACAATGAGCAGTTCTTC. It encodes CASSQGQGPSYNEQFF.

This clonotype came up many times. The genes are TRBV6-5 and TRBJ2-7, with 11 bases fitting TRBD2. Trimming took 4 bases from V and 3 from J; bases not matched to a gene: 8. The germline CDR1 and CDR2 sequences are MNHEY and SVGAGI. The CDR3 sequence is 16 residues long. The CDR3 here is CASSSLAGGNHYEQYF. DNA for the CDR3: TGTGCCAGCAGTTCTCTAGCGGGAGGTAACCACTACGAGCAGTACTTC.

The CDR3 bases are TGTGCCAGCAGCGTAGATGTACTAGCGGGAGCGGGTGAGCAGTTCTTC. Protein sequence: CASSVDVLAGAGEQFF. The gene calls are TRBV9 and TRBJ2-1; TRBD2 aligns across 11 bases. Germline CDR1 reads SGDLS; CDR2 reads YYNGEE. The CDR3 runs to 16 residues. Trimming took 0 bases from V and 9 from J; bases not matched to a gene: 8.

This clonotype was seen ten or more times. This chain connects TRBV6-6 to TRBJ2-1; TRBD2 is a possible D gene (6 bases). The length of the CDR3 is 14 residues. Germline CDR1 and CDR2: MNHNY and SVGAGI (reference sequence). Deletions cut 6 bases from V and 8 bases from J, with 17 bases between. The CDR3 region has the DNA TGTGCCAGCAGCCCGGGACTGGCGGGTCATGAGCAGTTCTTC. Protein: CASSPGLAGHEQFF.

The V gene is TRBV29-1, the J gene TRBJ1-5, with a tentative D call TRBD1 (5 bases). The CDR3 length is 12 residues. Germline V gene lookup returns CDR1 SQVTM and CDR2 ANQGSEA. The V end lost 4 bases, the J end lost 3 bases, and 7 bases lay between the germline ends. CDR3 protein: CSVGGVNQPQHF. The CDR3 nucleotides are TGCAGCGTTGGGGGGGTCAATCAGCCCCAGCATTTT.

The CDR3 nucleotides are TGTGCCAGCACCTACTGGGAGTACAATGAGCAGTTCTTC. Translation gives CASTYWEYNEQFF. The rearrangement links TRBV2 to TRBJ2-1; a weak D match, TRBD2 (5 bases). The CDR3 is 13 amino acids. V was cut by 7 bases and J by 4 bases, with 11 bases left in between. Germline V CDR1 and CDR2: SNHLY, FYNNEI.

The J gene is TRBJ2-4, the V gene TRBV5-1; 9 nucleotides agree with TRBD1. The DNA end is more similar to TRBJ2-7, so the J call may be wrong. Looked up from germline, CDR1 is SGHRS and CDR2 is YFSETQ. The CDR3 consists of 14 residues. CDR3 residues: CASSLVGQGTEQYF. The CDR3 DNA reads as TGCGCCAGCAGCTTGGTGGGACAGGGAACCGAGCAGTACTTC.

This clonotype was seen many times. The V call is TRBV6-5, the J call TRBJ1-1; D is unresolved. This CDR3 has 14 amino acids. The V end lost 0 bases, the J end lost 5 bases, and 10 bases lay between the germline ends. Germline values: CDR1 MNHEY, CDR2 SVGAGI. CDR3: CASSYSGGTTEAFF. The CDR3 DNA reads TGTGCCAGCAGTTACTCGGGTGGTACGACTGAAGCTTTCTTT.

This clonotype has just a few counts. The genes are TRBV20-1 and TRBJ2-5; 10 bases agree with TRBD2. The CDR3 runs to 13 residues. The V and J ends lost 7 bases and 4 bases, in that order; junction bases with no gene match: 6. CDR1 and CDR2 from the germline V gene are DFQATT and SNEGSKA (reference sequence). Here the CDR3 reads CSVLAGGRETQYF. For the CDR3, the DNA is TGCAGTGTCTTAGCGGGAGGCCGAGAGACCCAGTACTTC.

This rearrangement joins TRBV7-2 to TRBJ1-1; D gene ambiguous. Germline loops: CDR1 SGHTA, CDR2 FQGNSA. This CDR3 spans 14 amino acids. V lost 3 bases to trimming and J lost 5 bases, with 13 bases between them. DNA of the CDR3: TGTGCCAGCAGCTTGGGAGGATCGCGGACTGAAGCTTTCTTT. Its protein product is CASSLGGSRTEAFF.